This paragraph reports one T cell receptor beta chain. Its antigen is undetermined. The sample belongs to a study of T cell repertoires in cytomegalovirus infection. Across the study: It can be stated that public TCR beta signatures indicated CMV infection as well as a matching HLA type. Study results and caveats: Pooled public TCR beta family frequency picked out CMV carriers with the relevant HLA.

V lost 5 bases and J 0 bases, leaving 5 bases between the germline ends. Germline V gene lookup returns CDR1 DFQATT and CDR2 SNEGSKA (reference sequence). The length of the CDR3 is 11 residues. MiXCR was run by TCRdb on the reads, yielding one entry per CDR3 protein. The sample records approximately 76,000 distinct CDR3 sequences, 20% to 30% being singletons. The genes are TRBV20-1 and TRBJ2-7; D unclear. Specimen: CD8+ T cells from cultured PBMCs, collected from culture after CMV antigen stimulation. This receptor was obtained from a human donor in good health (CMV status not recorded). Some clones in this sample may be carry-over from other donors' samples. CDR3 amino acids: CSARNSYEQYF. CDR3 coding DNA: TGCAGTGCTCGGAACTCCTACGAGCAGTACTTC.